This T cell receptor (beta chain) originates from a study of human thymus T cells. Thymus tissue was removed during corrective cardiac surgery. Finnish infants who were healthy and having corrective surgery for congenital heart defects made up the donors. Sequencing used immunoSEQ multiplex PCR; TCRdb keeps in-frame clones, though not all of them. The sample contains roughly 120,000 clones, 90% to 95% of which appear only once. Points on this clone: Its antigen is unknown.

Study results and caveats: Thymic and blood repertoires appeared to carry a bias in their V and J gene usage. A high degree of thymic repertoire overlap among unrelated individuals was reported in related research.

The CDR3 contains 15 residues. In germline, CDR1 is MNHNY, CDR2 SVGAGI (reference sequence). V was clipped by 6 bases and J by 5 bases; unmatched bases: 9. The sequencing sample was made of thymus tissue. This TCR came from a boy under three years old with a congenital heart defect but otherwise immunologically healthy. The chain recombines TRBV6-6 with TRBJ1-5; 8 bases line up with TRBD1. This CDR3 is CASSRRDRKDQPQHF. DNA for the CDR3: TGTGCCAGCAGCCGCCGGGACAGGAAGGATCAGCCCCAGCATTTT.